The next 30 T cell receptor beta chains were all read from a single sample in a study of identical twins. TCRdb used MiXCR to reprocess the 5' RACE reads, holding one entry per CDR3 protein. The data show some 690,000 distinct CDR3 sequences, 21% seen once. This sample was also put to use in a study of T cells expressing NK-cell markers.

Source material: PBMCs. The receptor source for this set is a woman younger than 35 in good health.

This clonotype was counted between two and nine times. At one of its ends the junction is not consistent with the germline gene, which may arise from a read error. The genes are TRBV20-1 and TRBJ2-1, with D perhaps given as TRBD1 or TRBD2 (5 bases each). Germline V lookup: CDR1 DFQATT, CDR2 SNEGSKA (reference sequence). The CDR3 covers 12 residues. CDR3 in amino acids: CSARAPGPTILF. Here the CDR3 DNA reads TGCAGTGCTAGAGCGCCGGGACCCACCATCCTCTTC.

The V gene is TRBV10-2, the J gene TRBJ2-5; D is possibly TRBD1 (5 bases). V lost 7 bases and J 1 base, leaving 13 bases between the germline ends. The CDR3 is 14 amino acids. Germline CDR1 reads WSHSY; CDR2 reads SAAADI. The CDR3 DNA sequence: TGCGCCAGCACCCTGACAGATTTCCAAGAGACCCAGTACTTC. Protein product: CASTLTDFQETQYF.

V usage is TRBV20-1 and J usage is TRBJ1-1; D is perhaps TRBD1 (5 bases). The CDR3 contains 13 residues. V lost 3 bases and J 6 bases, leaving 14 bases between the germline ends. CDR1 is DFQATT and CDR2 is SNEGSKA in the germline V gene (reference sequence). The CDR3 here is CSASRPGWAEAFF. In DNA form, the CDR3 reads TGCAGTGCTAGCCGACCAGGGTGGGCTGAAGCTTTCTTT.

The rearrangement links TRBV12-3 or TRBV12-4 to TRBJ2-7; D gene ambiguous. The CDR3 loop spans 12 amino acids. Trimming took 3 bases from V and 3 from J, leaving 6 bases between them. Written as DNA, the CDR3 is TGTGCCAGCAGTTTCGTTAACTACGAGCAGTACTTC. It yields the protein CASSFVNYEQYF.

The chain has TRBV29-1 and TRBJ2-1; 11 bases align to TRBD1. Looked up from germline, CDR1 is SQVTM and CDR2 is ANQGSEA. The CDR3 sequence is 13 residues long. Germline trimming cut 6 bases from V and 8 bases from J; bases unmatched to any gene: 6. The CDR3 DNA reads as TGCAGCGTGAGACCGGGACAGGGGGATGAGCAGTTCTTC. This encodes CSVRPGQGDEQFF.

This clonotype was counted a few times. The V and J genes are TRBV4-1 and TRBJ2-3; tentative D call: TRBD1 (6 bases). The V end was cut by 0 bases, the J end by 6 bases, with 16 bases between. The CDR3 is 16 amino acids. CDR1 is MGHRA, CDR2 YSYEKL, per germline. CDR3 sequence: CASSQDSRDIADTQYF. The CDR3 nucleotides are TGCGCCAGCAGCCAAGATTCCCGGGACATCGCCGATACGCAGTATTTT.

CDR3 loop: CASSLVTRGIYEQYF. CDR3 in DNA: TGTGCCAGCAGCTTAGTGACTAGGGGGATTTACGAGCAGTACTTC. V gene TRBV11-2 combines with J gene TRBJ2-7; D is perhaps TRBD1 or TRBD2 (6 bases each). Per the germline V gene, CDR1 is SGHAT and CDR2 is FQNNGV. Deletions cut 1 base from V and 4 bases from J, with 14 bases between. This CDR3 region has 15 residues.

The gene calls are TRBV5-1 and TRBJ2-7; no clear D gene. With 2 bases removed from V and 5 bases from J, the gap between germline ends came to 14 bases. Germline values: CDR1 SGHRS, CDR2 YFSETQ. The CDR3 length is 14 residues. The CDR3 protein is CASSFESGTHEQYF. The CDR3 DNA follows: TGCGCCAGCAGCTTCGAATCAGGCACCCACGAGCAGTACTTC. Supplemented by reference TRBV5-1 and TRBJ2-7, the full variable domain reads KAGVTQTPRYLIKTRGQQVTLSCSPISGHRSVSWYQQTPGQGLQFLFEYFSETQRNKGNFPGRFSGRQFSNSRSEMNVSTLELGDSALYLCASSFESGTHEQYFGPGTRLTVT.

This clonotype was counted only a few times. The chain uses TRBV9 and TRBJ2-7, with 9 bases lining up with TRBD2. The CDR3 consists of 16 residues. Trimming cost V 4 bases and J 6 bases; bases outside gene matches: 14. Germline V gene sequence: CDR1 SGDLS, CDR2 YYNGEE. The CDR3 nucleotides are TGTGCCAGCAGCTCCGGCCCTAGCGGGATTCCAAGCGAGCAGTACTTC. Amino acid sequence: CASSSGPSGIPSEQYF.

This clonotype has just a few counts. At one end, the junction sequence differs from germline, possibly due to a read error. The chain couples TRBV11-2 to TRBJ2-2; 10 bases are shared with TRBD2. In germline, CDR1 is SGHAT, CDR2 FQNNGV. This CDR3 comprises 19 residues. The CDR3 nucleotides are TGTGCCAGCACCTTAAGATTCTCCCCTAGCGGGAGTTTCACCGGGGAGCTGTTTTTT. This encodes CASTLRFSPSGSFTGELFF.

The sample holds a few counts of this clonotype. The chain couples TRBV6-2 or TRBV6-3 to TRBJ2-5; 10 bases are a match to TRBD1. This CDR3 is 16 amino acids long. V lost 5 bases to trimming and J lost 5 bases; unmatched junction nucleotides: 11. CDR1 and CDR2 (germline): MNHEY, SVGEGT. The CDR3 is CASSPILGQGMETQYF. The CDR3 nucleotides are TGTGCCAGCAGTCCAATCCTGGGACAGGGGATGGAGACCCAGTACTTC.

The CDR3 nucleotides are TGTGCCAGCAGCCAAGGGACGGGCACCGGGGAGCTGTTTTTT. Its translation: CASSQGTGTGELFF. The chain joins TRBV5-4 to TRBJ2-2; either TRBD1 or TRBD2 may fit D (5 bases each). The CDR3 is 14 residues long. Germline V CDR1 and CDR2: SGHNT, YYREEE (reference sequence). V lost 4 bases and J lost 4, with 11 bases in between.

This clonotype was counted only a few times. The chain is built from TRBV12-3 or TRBV12-4 and TRBJ1-6; D gene uncertain. The CDR3 contains 12 residues. V was trimmed by 6 bases and J by 5 bases, leaving 5 bases between them. The CDR3 spells CASSPHNSPLHF. CDR3 DNA: TGTGCCAGCAGCCCTCATAATTCACCCCTCCACTTT.

A few counts support this clonotype. The J gene is TRBJ2-7, the V gene TRBV9, with 11 bases identical to TRBD2. The CDR3 is 15 residues long. CDR1 is SGDLS and CDR2 is YYNGEE in the germline V gene. V shed 3 bases and J 3 bases; nucleotides not matched to a gene: 5. CDR3 region: CASSEGGTSGYEQYF. Here the CDR3 DNA reads TGTGCCAGCAGCGAGGGGGGGACTAGCGGCTACGAGCAGTACTTC.

This clonotype was detected a few times. V is TRBV7-9 and J is TRBJ2-4; TRBD1 or TRBD2 may be the D gene (5 bases each). Germline V CDR1 and CDR2: SEHNR, FQNEAQ (reference sequence). The CDR3 spans 15 residues. Trimming removed 0 bases at V and 0 bases at J, with 6 bases between. The CDR3 spells CASSLAGTAKNIQYF. The CDR3 region has the DNA TGTGCCAGCAGCTTAGCGGGGACAGCCAAAAACATTCAGTACTTC. Filled out from reference TRBV7-9 and TRBJ2-4, the complete variable domain reads DTGVSQNPRHKITKRGQNVTFRCDPISEHNRLYWYRQTLGQGPEFLTYFQNEAQLEKSRLLSDRFSAERPKGSFSTLEIQRTEQGDSAMYLCASSLAGTAKNIQYFGAGTRLSVL.

This clonotype was picked up many times. The V and J genes are TRBV6-2 or TRBV6-3 and TRBJ2-1, with 14 positions matching TRBD2. The V gene's germline CDR1 is MNHEY and CDR2 SVGEGT. The CDR3 contains 19 residues. With V trimmed by 3 bases and J by 8 bases, 15 bases remained unmatched. The CDR3 bases are TGTGCCAGCAGTTATTTAATTGGGACTAGCGGGAGATTCTTCGATGAGCAGTTCTTC. It codes for CASSYLIGTSGRFFDEQFF.

This clonotype was counted many times. The chain couples TRBV6-5 to TRBJ2-3; a weak D match, TRBD1 (6 bases). Trimming shortened V by 4 bases and J by 4 bases, and 12 bases separated the two germline ends. This CDR3 contains 14 residues. Germline V lookup: CDR1 MNHEY, CDR2 SVGAGI. The chain's CDR3 is CASSFRGQSDTQYF. In nucleotides, the CDR3 is TGTGCCAGCAGTTTCCGGGGACAATCAGATACGCAGTATTTT.

J is TRBJ2-5 and V is TRBV20-1, with D possibly matching TRBD1 (6 bases). The CDR3 runs to 13 residues. Trimming cost V 3 bases and J 5 bases, with 13 bases left between them. Germline lookup yields CDR1 DFQATT and CDR2 SNEGSKA (reference sequence). In DNA, the CDR3 is TGCAGTGCTAGTGGGTGGGGGCTGGAGACCCAGTACTTC. It is translated as CSASGWGLETQYF.

This clonotype has just a few counts. This rearrangement joins TRBV7-9 to TRBJ2-4; TRBD1 is a possible D gene (5 bases). CDR3 length: 12 amino acids. Looked up from germline, CDR1 is SEHNR and CDR2 is FQNEAQ (reference sequence). V lost 4 bases, J lost 14 bases, and 15 bases lay in between. The CDR3 reads CASSSGSESEYF. The CDR3 region has the DNA TGTGCCAGCAGCTCAGGGTCTGAGTCCGAGTACTTC.

The V call is TRBV12-3 or TRBV12-4, the J call TRBJ1-1, with D maybe TRBD1 (6 bases). The CDR3 extends over 12 amino acids. V gave up 7 bases and J gave up 5 bases, with 11 bases separating them. CDR3 sequence (DNA): TGTGCCAGCATAGGGGGAGGAACTGAAGCTTTCTTT. Translation gives CASIGGGTEAFF.

This clonotype has just a few counts. The V and J genes are TRBV10-3 and TRBJ2-3; a weak D match, TRBD1 (5 bases). Germline CDR1 reads ENHRY; CDR2 reads SYGVKD. Trimming cost V 0 bases and J 7 bases, with 8 bases left between them. This CDR3 is built from 13 residues. CDR3 coding DNA: TGTGCCATCAGTGAGTCGACAGACAATACGCAGTATTTT. Translation gives CAISESTDNTQYF.

This clonotype was counted ten times or more. V gene TRBV20-1 combines with J gene TRBJ2-3; 7 nucleotides line up with TRBD2. Germline V CDR1 and CDR2: DFQATT, SNEGSKA (reference sequence). The CDR3 loop spans 14 amino acids. With 2 bases clipped from V and 3 bases from J, the junction kept 5 bases outside the gene matches. CDR3: CSARKAGGTDTQYF. The CDR3, as DNA: TGCAGTGCTAGAAAGGCCGGGGGGACAGATACGCAGTATTTT.

This clonotype was counted at least ten times. The genes are TRBV12-3 or TRBV12-4 and TRBJ1-5; the match to TRBD1 covers 9 bases. The length of the CDR3 is 16 residues. The trim removed 4 bases at V and 4 bases at J, leaving 8 bases unmatched. CDR3 loop: CASSYRTGVGNQPQHF. The CDR3, as DNA: TGTGCCAGCAGTTACCGGACAGGGGTGGGGAATCAGCCCCAGCATTTT.

This clonotype was detected only a few times. V usage is TRBV7-2 and J usage is TRBJ2-1, with D tentatively TRBD1 (5 bases). CDR1 and CDR2 (germline): SGHTA, FQGNSA. This CDR3 is 13 amino acids long. The V gene lost 5 bases and the J gene lost 4 bases, with 9 bases spanning the gap. The CDR3 here is CASSPTAYNEQFF. The CDR3, as DNA: TGTGCCAGCAGCCCGACAGCATACAATGAGCAGTTCTTC.

This clonotype was recorded a few times. This rearrangement joins TRBV7-6 to TRBJ2-5, with TRBD2 as a possible D gene (5 bases). Trimming removed 3 bases from V and 4 bases from J, with 12 bases in between. Germline assignment: CDR1 SGHVS and CDR2 FNYEAQ. The CDR3 length is 14 residues. The CDR3 reads CASSFGLARETQYF. The CDR3 region has the DNA TGTGCCAGCAGCTTCGGCCTAGCACGAGAGACCCAGTACTTC.

About this clonotype itself: Its ends do not fully match the called genes, so a read error is possible. The CDR3 reads CASSPQDRGQNF. CDR3 DNA: TGTGCCAGCAGTCCTCAGGACAGGGGCCAGAATTTT. This rearrangement joins TRBV7-9 to TRBJ2-3, with 9 bases aligning to TRBD1. The CDR3 is 12 residues long. CDR1 and CDR2 (germline): SEHNR, FQNEAQ (reference sequence).

This clonotype turned up a few times. Mismatch with germline at one junction end may stem from a read error. The chain has TRBV11-2 and TRBJ2-1; 7 bases agree with TRBD2. The germline V gene encodes CDR1 SGHAT and CDR2 FQNNGV. The CDR3 is made up of 14 amino acids. The CDR3 DNA is TGTGCCAGCAGCTTTGGGACTACCTACACTGAGCAGTTCTTC. Translation gives CASSFGTTYTEQFF.

Comment on this clonotype: At one end, the junction sequence differs from germline, possibly due to a read error. The gene calls are TRBV6-6 and TRBJ1-5, with D unresolved. From germline, CDR1 is MNHNY and CDR2 SVGAGI (reference sequence). CDR3 length: 12 amino acids. CDR3 loop: CASSFNNQLQHF. Written as DNA, the CDR3 is TGTGCCAGCAGTTTCAACAATCAGCTCCAGCATTTT.

The chain is built from TRBV6-2 or TRBV6-3 and TRBJ2-7, with D perhaps TRBD2 (5 bases). From germline, CDR1 is MNHEY and CDR2 SVGEGT. V was clipped by 7 bases and J by 6 bases, with 13 bases between them. The CDR3 contains 12 residues. CDR3: CASTSIGVEQYF. CDR3 DNA: TGTGCCAGCACCTCAATCGGGGTCGAGCAGTACTTC.

This clonotype was observed a handful of times. This sequence joins TRBV12-3 or TRBV12-4 and TRBJ2-2; D ambiguous. The CDR3 is made up of 13 amino acids. The V end was cut by 3 bases, the J end by 6 bases, with 8 bases between. CDR3 residues: CASSFQVAGELFF. The CDR3 DNA reads as TGTGCCAGCAGTTTCCAAGTTGCCGGGGAGCTGTTTTTT.